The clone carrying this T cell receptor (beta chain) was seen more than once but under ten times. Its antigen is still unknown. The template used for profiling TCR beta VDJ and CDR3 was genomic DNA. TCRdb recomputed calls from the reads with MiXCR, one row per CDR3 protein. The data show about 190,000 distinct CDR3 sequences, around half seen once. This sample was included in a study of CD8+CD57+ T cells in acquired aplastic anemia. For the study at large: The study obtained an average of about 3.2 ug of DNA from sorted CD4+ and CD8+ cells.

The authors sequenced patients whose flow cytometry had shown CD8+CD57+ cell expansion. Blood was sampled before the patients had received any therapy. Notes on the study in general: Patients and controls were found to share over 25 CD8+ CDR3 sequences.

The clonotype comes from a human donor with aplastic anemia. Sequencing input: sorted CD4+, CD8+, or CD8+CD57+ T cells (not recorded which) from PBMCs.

The CDR3 spells CSAPTGDYGYTF. The CDR3 bases are TGCAGCGCTCCTACCGGGGACTATGGCTACACCTTC. The chain recombines TRBV29-1 with TRBJ1-2; no clear D. The CDR3 extends over 12 amino acids. Germline V gives CDR1 SQVTM, CDR2 ANQGSEA. With 7 bases removed from V and 3 bases from J, the gap between germline ends came to 12 bases.